This T cell receptor beta chain is from a study of cytomegalovirus exposure and HLA in healthy donors. Study-wide points: Specificity of three CMV-associated chains for CMV antigens was verified in vitro. Subsequent analysis showed first-cohort TCR clusters tending to co-occur in 120 or so validation repertoires.

This clone occurred once. Its antigen is unidentified. Sequencing was performed with immunoSEQ multiplex PCR; in TCRdb, only in-frame clones are kept and a portion is missing. The sample shows under 200,000 clones, 89% of them seen only once. The ends lost 1 base at V and 2 bases at J; junction bases unmatched: 10. The germline CDR1 and CDR2 sequences are KGHSH and LQKENI. This CDR3 spans 17 amino acids. This sequence originates from a man between 18 and 29 years old in good health and CMV-seropositive. The V and J genes are TRBV18 and TRBJ2-5; 7 bases map to TRBD2. The specimen was PBMCs. CDR3 DNA sequence: TGTGCCAGCTCACCACGGGGGACTAACACTTTACAAGAGACCCAGTACTTC. This codes for CASSPRGTNTLQETQYF. The full variable domain, rest sourced from reference TRBV18 and TRBJ2-5, is NAGVMQNPRHLVRRRGQEARLRCSPMKGHSHVYWYRQLPEEGLKFMVYLQKENIIDESGMPKERFSAEFPKEGPSILRIQQVVRGDSAAYFCASSPRGTNTLQETQYFGPGTRLLVL.